This T cell receptor beta chain was profiled in a study of regulatory T cells in long-lasting Graves disease. About the research overall: Newly diagnosed Graves' patients had taken antithyroid drugs under 3 months.

Library construction for TCR beta used iRepertoire HTBI primers and Arm-PCR of CDR3 regions. TCRdb called the multiplex PCR reads again in MiXCR, with one record for every CDR3 protein. Among under 300,000 distinct CDR3 sequences listed, about 20% were seen once. V was pared by 5 bases and J by 1 base, with 8 bases between. The CDR3 covers 13 residues. Time point of the sample: newly diagnosed GD, antithyroid drugs for less than 3 months. The authors made the TCR library using RNA they extracted from PBMCs. This clonotype was observed many times. These records were also assigned to another study, of T cells in Graves' hyperthyroidism and ophthalmopathy.

Sequencing used peripheral blood mononuclear cells (PBMCs), obtained at new diagnosis, from a patient treated with antithyroid drugs. The J gene is TRBJ1-1, the V gene TRBV12-3 or TRBV12-4; D is ambiguous. This sequence was found in a woman between 25 and 40 years old with Graves disease. In DNA form, the CDR3 reads TGTGCCAGCAGTACTGCTGGGAACACTGAAGCTTTCTTT. As protein: CASSTAGNTEAFF.